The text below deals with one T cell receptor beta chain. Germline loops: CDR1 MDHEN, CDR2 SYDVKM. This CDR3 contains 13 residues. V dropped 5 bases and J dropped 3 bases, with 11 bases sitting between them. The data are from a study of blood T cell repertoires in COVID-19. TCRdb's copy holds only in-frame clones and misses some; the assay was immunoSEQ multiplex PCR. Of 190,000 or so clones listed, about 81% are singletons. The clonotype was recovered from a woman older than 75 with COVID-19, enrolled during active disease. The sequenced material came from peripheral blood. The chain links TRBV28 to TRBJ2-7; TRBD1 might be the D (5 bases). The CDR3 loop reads CASSVGRVYEQYF. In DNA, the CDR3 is TGTGCCAGCAGTGTTGGCAGGGTCTACGAGCAGTACTTC.